A single T cell receptor (beta chain) is shown here with its context. What it recognizes is unknown. Profiling relied on immunoSEQ multiplex PCR, and the TCRdb table lists in-frame clones only, not all of them. Found here are approximately 3,000 clones, less than 90% of them singletons; the top ten hold roughly 4.9%. The source of the sample is a study of immune evolution from preneoplasia to lung adenocarcinoma. Histologic diagnosis was independently verified by two lung pathologists. The study, taken as a whole, reports: Later-stage lesions seemingly showed higher T cell density and diversity than normal lung. Top clone share appeared to fall from AAH through AIS, MIA, adenocarcinoma.

V was cut by 6 bases and J by 7 bases, with 12 bases left in between. CDR1 is MRHNA, CDR2 SNTAGT, per germline. CDR3 length equals 12 residues. This TCR was recovered from a person aged 70 to 85 with invasive lung adenocarcinoma. Sequencing was done on a sample of FFPE invasive lung adenocarcinoma tissue. V and J are TRBV6-4 and TRBJ1-2; TRBD1 is a possible D gene (5 bases). The CDR3 nucleotides read TGTGCCAGCAGGTCTAGGGGATGTGGCTACACCTTC. This sequence encodes CASRSRGCGYTF.